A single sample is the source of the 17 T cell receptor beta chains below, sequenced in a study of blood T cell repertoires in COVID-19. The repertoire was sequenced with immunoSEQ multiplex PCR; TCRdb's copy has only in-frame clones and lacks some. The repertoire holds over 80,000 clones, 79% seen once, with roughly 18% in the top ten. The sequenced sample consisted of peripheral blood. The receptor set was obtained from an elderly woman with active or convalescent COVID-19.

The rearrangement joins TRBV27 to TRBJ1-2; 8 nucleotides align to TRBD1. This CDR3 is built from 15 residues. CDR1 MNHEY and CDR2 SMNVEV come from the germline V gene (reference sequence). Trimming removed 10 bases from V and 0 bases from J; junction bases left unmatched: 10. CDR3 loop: CATLSWTGSNYGYTF. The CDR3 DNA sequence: TGTGCCACCTTGTCCTGGACAGGGTCTAACTATGGCTACACCTTC.

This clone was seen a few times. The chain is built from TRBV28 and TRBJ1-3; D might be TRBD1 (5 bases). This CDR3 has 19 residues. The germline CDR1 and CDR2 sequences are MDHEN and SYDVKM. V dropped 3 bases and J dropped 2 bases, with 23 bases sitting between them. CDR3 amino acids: CASSFEGAQRATAGNTIYF. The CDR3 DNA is TGTGCCAGCAGTTTTGAAGGGGCACAAAGGGCCACCGCTGGAAACACCATATATTTT.

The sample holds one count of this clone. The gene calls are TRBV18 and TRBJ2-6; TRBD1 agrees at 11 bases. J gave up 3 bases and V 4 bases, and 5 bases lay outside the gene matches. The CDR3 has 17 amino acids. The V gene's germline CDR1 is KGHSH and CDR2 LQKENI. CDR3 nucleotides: TGTGCCAGCTCACTCCGGACAGGGGGCCGTGGGGCCAACGTCCTGACTTTC. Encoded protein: CASSLRTGGRGANVLTF.

CDR3 in amino acids: CASSFRFYTEAFF. Here the CDR3 DNA reads TGTGCCAGCAGCTTCCGTTTCTACACTGAAGCTTTCTTT. This chain joins TRBV11-3 and TRBJ1-1, with D uncertain. The germline V gene has CDR1 SGHNT and CDR2 YENEEA. The CDR3 has 13 residues. Trimming pared 3 bases from V and 3 bases from J, leaving 8 bases between.

CDR3 protein: CASSLAAGIYEQYF. The CDR3 nucleotides are TGTGCCAGCAGCTTAGCGGCGGGGATCTACGAGCAGTACTTC. V is TRBV7-2 and J is TRBJ2-7, with D perhaps matching TRBD2 (6 bases). Germline assignment: CDR1 SGHTA and CDR2 FQGNSA. The CDR3 sequence is 14 residues long. V dropped 0 bases and J dropped 3 bases, with 9 bases sitting between them.

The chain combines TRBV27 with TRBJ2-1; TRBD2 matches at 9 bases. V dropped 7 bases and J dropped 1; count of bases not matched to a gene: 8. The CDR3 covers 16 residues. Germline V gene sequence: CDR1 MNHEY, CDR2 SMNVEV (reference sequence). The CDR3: CASTRAGGSSYNEQFF. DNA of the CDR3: TGTGCCAGCACCAGGGCGGGAGGGTCTTCCTACAATGAGCAGTTCTTC.

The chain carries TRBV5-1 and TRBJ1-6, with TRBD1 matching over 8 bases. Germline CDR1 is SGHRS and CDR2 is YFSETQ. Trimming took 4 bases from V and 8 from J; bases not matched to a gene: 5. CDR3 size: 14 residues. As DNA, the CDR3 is TGCGCCAGCAGCGGGACAGGTTTAGATTCACCCCTCCACTTT. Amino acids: CASSGTGLDSPLHF. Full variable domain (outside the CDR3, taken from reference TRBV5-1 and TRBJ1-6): KAGVTQTPRYLIKTRGQQVTLSCSPISGHRSVSWYQQTPGQGLQFLFEYFSETQRNKGNFPGRFSGRQFSNSRSEMNVSTLELGDSALYLCASSGTGLDSPLHFGNGTRLTVT.

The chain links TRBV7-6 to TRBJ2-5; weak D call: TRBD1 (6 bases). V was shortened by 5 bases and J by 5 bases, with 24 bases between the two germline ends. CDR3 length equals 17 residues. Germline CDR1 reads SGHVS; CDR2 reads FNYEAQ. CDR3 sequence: CASSNPRTGQKMETQYF. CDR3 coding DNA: TGTGCCAGCAGCAACCCCCGCACAGGGCAGAAGATGGAGACCCAGTACTTC.

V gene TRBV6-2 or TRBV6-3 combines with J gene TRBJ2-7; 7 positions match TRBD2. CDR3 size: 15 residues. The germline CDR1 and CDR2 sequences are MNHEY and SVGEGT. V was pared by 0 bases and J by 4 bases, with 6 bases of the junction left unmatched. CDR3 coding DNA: TGTGCCAGCAGTTACTCAGGACGGGGGGATTACGAGCAGTACTTC. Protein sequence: CASSYSGRGDYEQYF.

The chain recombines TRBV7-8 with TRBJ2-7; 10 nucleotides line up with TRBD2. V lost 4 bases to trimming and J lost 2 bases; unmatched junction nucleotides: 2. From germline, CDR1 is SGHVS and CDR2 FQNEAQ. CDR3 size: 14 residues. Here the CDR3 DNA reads TGTGCCAGCAGCTCCCTAGCGGGGGCCTACGAGCAGTACTTC. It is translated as CASSSLAGAYEQYF.

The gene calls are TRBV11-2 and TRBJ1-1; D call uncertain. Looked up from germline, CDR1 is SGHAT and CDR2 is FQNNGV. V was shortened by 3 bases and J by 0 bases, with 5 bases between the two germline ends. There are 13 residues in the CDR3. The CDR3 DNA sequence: TGTGCCAGCAGCTTCCAGGTGAACACTGAAGCTTTCTTT. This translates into CASSFQVNTEAFF. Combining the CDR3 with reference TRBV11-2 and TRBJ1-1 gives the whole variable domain EAGVAQSPRYKIIEKRQSVAFWCNPISGHATLYWYQQILGQGPKLLIQFQNNGVVDDSQLPKDRFSAERLKGVDSTLKIQPAKLEDSAVYLCASSFQVNTEAFFGQGTRLTVV.

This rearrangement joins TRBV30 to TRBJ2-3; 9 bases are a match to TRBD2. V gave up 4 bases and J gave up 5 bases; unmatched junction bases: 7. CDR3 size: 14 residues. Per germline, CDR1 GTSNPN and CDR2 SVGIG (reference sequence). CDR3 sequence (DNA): TGTGCCTGGACCAGACTAGCGGCGGAAGATACGCAGTATTTT. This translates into CAWTRLAAEDTQYF.

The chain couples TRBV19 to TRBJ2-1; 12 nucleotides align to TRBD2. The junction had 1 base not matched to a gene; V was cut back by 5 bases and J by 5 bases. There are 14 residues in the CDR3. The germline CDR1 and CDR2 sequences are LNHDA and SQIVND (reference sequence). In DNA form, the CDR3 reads TGTGCCAGTAGTCGACTAGCGGGAGACAATGAGCAGTTCTTC. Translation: CASSRLAGDNEQFF.

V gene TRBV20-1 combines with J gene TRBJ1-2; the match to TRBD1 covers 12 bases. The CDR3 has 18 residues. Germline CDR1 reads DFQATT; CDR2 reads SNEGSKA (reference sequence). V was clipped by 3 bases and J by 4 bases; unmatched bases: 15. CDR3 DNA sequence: TGCAGTGCTAGTAGCGGCTTTGGGACAGGGGGCGTTTTCTATGGCTACACCTTC. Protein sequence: CSASSGFGTGGVFYGYTF.

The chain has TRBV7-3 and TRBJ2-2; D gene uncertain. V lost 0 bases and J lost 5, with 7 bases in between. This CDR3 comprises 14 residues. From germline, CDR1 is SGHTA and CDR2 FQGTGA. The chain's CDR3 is CASSLTSQTGELFF. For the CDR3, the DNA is TGTGCCAGCAGCTTAACGTCCCAGACCGGGGAGCTGTTTTTT.

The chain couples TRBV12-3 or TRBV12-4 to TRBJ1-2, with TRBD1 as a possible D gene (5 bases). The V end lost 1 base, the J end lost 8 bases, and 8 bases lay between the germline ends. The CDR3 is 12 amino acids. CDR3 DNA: TGTGCCAGCAGTTTAGGGGGCAGGGGCTACACCTTC. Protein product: CASSLGGRGYTF.

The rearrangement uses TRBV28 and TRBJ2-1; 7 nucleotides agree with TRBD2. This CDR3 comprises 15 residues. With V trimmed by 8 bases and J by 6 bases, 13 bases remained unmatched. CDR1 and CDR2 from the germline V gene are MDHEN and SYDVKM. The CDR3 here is CASSVTGTTLNEQFF. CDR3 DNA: TGTGCCAGCTCAGTAACCGGGACTACCCTCAATGAGCAGTTCTTC.